This TCR beta chain was profiled in a study of T cell responses to AZD1222 COVID-19 vaccine. General study results and limits: With two AZD1222 doses given, Spike-specific TCR breadth and depth both rose. Per reports, nearly half of all spike-specific TCRs target regions that are unmutated in variants.

As concerns this clone: Its specificity is not known.

Germline values: CDR1 KGHSH, CDR2 LQKENI. The CDR3 consists of 12 residues. V lost 0 bases to trimming and J lost 7 bases, with 4 bases between them. Profiling relied on immunoSEQ multiplex PCR, and the TCRdb table lists in-frame clones only, not all of them. The table lists 100,000 to 150,000 clones, around 87% of them singletons. The chain is built from TRBV18 and TRBJ1-5; D is unclear. The receptor was isolated from an adult in good health. This specimen consisted of peripheral blood, obtained on day 0 of AZD1222 vaccination. Here the CDR3 reads CASSPPQQPQHF. The CDR3, as DNA: TGTGCCAGCTCACCACCCCAGCAGCCCCAGCATTTT.